This T cell receptor (beta chain) comes out of a study of blood T cell repertoires in COVID-19. Germline V gene sequence: CDR1 SNHLY, CDR2 FYNNEI. V was trimmed by 8 bases and J by 10 bases, leaving 23 bases between them. The length of the CDR3 is 14 residues. Patients of the Seattle cohort, enrolled during active infection, were followed longitudinally. This clone was seen only once. Only in-frame clones appear in the TCRdb table, and some are missing; sequencing was by immunoSEQ multiplex PCR. Here the sample spans some 160,000 clones, around 81% being singletons. The specimen was peripheral blood. The V and J genes are TRBV2 and TRBJ1-1; D may be TRBD1 (5 bases). The sequence was collected from a woman of 80 years or more with COVID-19, enrolled during active disease. The CDR3 bases are TGTGCCAGCCCCCCCACGGACCAGGGAAGGGTAGCTTTCTTT. Its translation: CASPPTDQGRVAFF.